The 30 T cell receptor beta chains below come from one sample, sequenced in a study of blood T cell repertoires in COVID-19 (dated by TCRdb to about 2020). The library came from the immunoSEQ multiplex PCR assay. Not all clones reach the TCRdb copy of this immuneACCESS table, which keeps in-frame sequences only. Checked studies attribute under half of the gap to unresolved V genes and leave the rest unexplained. A total of more than 110,000 clones appear in this sample, about 80% of them only once. The ten top clones hold around 2.9% of the sample. Sequenced material: PBMCs or T cells enriched from blood (not recorded which). These TCRs come from a woman between 45 and 60 years old who had recovered from COVID-19.

This rearrangement joins TRBV6-5 to TRBJ2-1; no firm D call. Germline CDR1 reads MNHEY; CDR2 reads SVGAGI. V was clipped by 2 bases and J by 10 bases, with 15 bases between them. This CDR3 is built from 14 residues. This CDR3 is CASSYAFRRNEQFF. As DNA, the CDR3 is TGTGCCAGCAGTTACGCGTTCCGGCGGAACGAGCAGTTCTTC.

This clone turned up a few times. This chain joins TRBV7-3 and TRBJ2-3; D is possibly TRBD2 (6 bases). The V gene's germline CDR1 is SGHTA and CDR2 FQGTGA. The V end was cut by 1 base, the J end by 2 bases, with 16 bases between. The length of the CDR3 is 17 residues. CDR3: CASSLNVLGRYTDTQYF. The CDR3 region has the DNA TGTGCCAGCAGCTTAAATGTCCTTGGGAGGTACACAGATACGCAGTATTTT.

This chain connects TRBV11-3 to TRBJ1-1; D is ambiguous. CDR3 length: 15 amino acids. The germline V gene has CDR1 SGHNT and CDR2 YENEEA. V lost 5 bases to trimming and J lost 4 bases, with 17 bases between them. DNA of the CDR3: TGTGCCAGCAGCGGGTGGAGGGCGGCCGGCACTGAAGCTTTCTTT. This gives the protein CASSGWRAAGTEAFF.

The gene calls are TRBV9 and TRBJ2-3, with TRBD2 as a possible D gene (6 bases). V was pared by 4 bases and J by 6 bases, with 12 bases between. CDR3 length equals 13 residues. The germline gives CDR1 SGDLS, CDR2 YYNGEE. The CDR3 spells CASSLRLDDTQYF. In nucleotides, the CDR3 is TGTGCCAGCAGCCTCAGACTAGACGATACGCAGTATTTT. The full variable domain, in which reference TRBV9 and TRBJ2-3 provide the parts outside the CDR3, is DSGVTQTPKHLITATGQRVTLRCSPRSGDLSVYWYQQSLDQGLQFLIQYYNGEERAKGNILERFSAQQFPDLHSELNLSSLELGDSALYFCASSLRLDDTQYFGPGTRLTVL.

This clone has only a few counts. The J gene is TRBJ1-1, the V gene TRBV7-8; D gene ambiguous. CDR3 length: 14 residues. V was trimmed by 1 base and J by 3 bases, leaving 9 bases between them. Germline values: CDR1 SGHVS, CDR2 FQNEAQ. CDR3 protein: CASSLGAPDTEAFF. In DNA form, the CDR3 reads TGTGCCAGCAGCTTAGGGGCCCCGGACACTGAAGCTTTCTTT.

This clone was observed at least ten times. The chain employs TRBV5-4 and TRBJ1-1; D is ambiguous. Germline CDR1 reads SGHNT; CDR2 reads YYREEE (reference sequence). V shed 7 bases and J shed 11 bases, with 18 bases lying between them. This CDR3 is 12 amino acids long. DNA for the CDR3: TGTGCCAGCGCCTCGGCGGGTAGGATGGCTTTCTTT. Translation: CASASAGRMAFF.

This rearrangement joins TRBV6-2 or TRBV6-3 to TRBJ2-7; 10 positions match TRBD1. V lost 5 bases, J lost 9 bases, and 10 bases stayed unmatched. The length of the CDR3 is 14 residues. Per germline, CDR1 MNHEY and CDR2 SVGEGT. The CDR3 spells CASSAPGQGFGQYF. The CDR3 coding sequence is TGTGCCAGCAGTGCACCGGGACAGGGGTTCGGGCAGTACTTC.

The rearrangement links TRBV9 to TRBJ1-1; D is possibly TRBD1 (5 bases). Trimming removed 4 bases at V and 6 bases at J, with 13 bases between. CDR3 length equals 13 residues. Germline V gives CDR1 SGDLS, CDR2 YYNGEE. Written as DNA, the CDR3 is TGTGCCAGCAGCACCCCAGGGTTGTCTGAAGCTTTCTTT. Translated, it gives CASSTPGLSEAFF.

This clone was detected a few times. The genes are TRBV2 and TRBJ2-3, with no clear D. The CDR3 has 10 residues. The V gene's germline CDR1 is SNHLY and CDR2 FYNNEI. V lost 7 bases and J 4 bases, leaving 3 bases between the germline ends. The chain's CDR3 is CASISDTQYF. The CDR3 bases are TGTGCCAGCATATCAGATACGCAGTATTTT.

The V and J genes are TRBV28 and TRBJ1-1; maybe TRBD1 (6 bases). Trimming shortened V by 5 bases and J by 2 bases, and 18 bases separated the two germline ends. CDR3 length equals 16 residues. The germline V gene has CDR1 MDHEN and CDR2 SYDVKM. CDR3 loop: CASSTNTGLYNTEAFF. CDR3 nucleotides: TGTGCCAGCAGTACTAACACAGGGTTGTATAACACTGAAGCTTTCTTT.

The V call is TRBV5-4, the J call TRBJ2-7; D is unclear. This CDR3 has 15 residues. CDR1 and CDR2 from the germline V gene are SGHNT and YYREEE (reference sequence). V lost 4 bases to trimming and J lost 0 bases, with 14 bases between them. The CDR3: CASSAPGPASYEQYF. As DNA, the CDR3 is TGTGCCAGCAGCGCCCCGGGTCCCGCCTCCTACGAGCAGTACTTC.

The chain has TRBV7-6 and TRBJ1-6; D call uncertain. CDR1 is SGHVS, CDR2 FNYEAQ, per germline. The CDR3 loop spans 15 amino acids. The V and J ends lost 0 bases and 7 bases respectively, with 10 bases between them. CDR3 sequence reads: CASSLAWAPNSPLHF. The CDR3 bases are TGTGCCAGCAGCTTAGCTTGGGCCCCAAATTCACCCCTCCACTTT.

The chain couples TRBV24-1 to TRBJ2-3; 8 bases agree with TRBD2. Unmatched junction bases numbered 11, after V lost 1 base and J lost 6 bases. The germline V gene encodes CDR1 KGHDR and CDR2 SFDVKD. This CDR3 is 17 amino acids long. For the CDR3, the DNA is TGTGCCACCAGTGATTTAGGTAGCGGGAAAATACCGGATACGCAGTATTTT. It encodes CATSDLGSGKIPDTQYF.

This clone occurred a few times. J is TRBJ1-2 and V is TRBV19, with 8 bases lining up with TRBD1. Trimming took 4 bases from V and 1 from J; bases not matched to a gene: 5. CDR3 length equals 15 residues. Germline V lookup: CDR1 LNHDA, CDR2 SQIVND (reference sequence). In nucleotides, the CDR3 is TGTGCCAGTAGTACCGGACAGGGACTTAACTATGGCTACACCTTC. Translating it yields CASSTGQGLNYGYTF.

This clone was seen a single time. J is TRBJ1-4 and V is TRBV7-2, with 10 positions matching TRBD1. V was clipped by 2 bases and J by 8 bases; unmatched bases: 5. Germline CDR1 SGHTA, CDR2 FQGNSA. CDR3 length: 15 amino acids. The CDR3 reads CASSLWDRGGEKLFF. CDR3 in DNA: TGTGCCAGCAGCTTATGGGACAGGGGAGGAGAAAAACTGTTTTTT.

The chain couples TRBV25-1 to TRBJ1-2; no reliable D call. Germline V lookup: CDR1 MGHDK, CDR2 SYGVNS. The CDR3 has 12 residues. Trimming removed 3 bases at V and 5 bases at J, with 7 bases between. CDR3 nucleotides: TGTGCCAGCAGTGATTTATCGTATGGCTACACCTTC. Its protein product is CASSDLSYGYTF.

The rearrangement uses TRBV10-3 and TRBJ1-2; 7 bases match TRBD1. J lost 2 bases, V lost 2 bases, and 2 bases had no gene match. Germline CDR1 and CDR2: ENHRY and SYGVKD. CDR3 length equals 14 residues. This CDR3 reads CAISEGQVNYGYTF. The CDR3, as DNA: TGTGCCATCAGTGAGGGACAGGTAAACTATGGCTACACCTTC.

This sequence joins TRBV28 and TRBJ2-2, with 11 nucleotides matching TRBD2. Germline lookup yields CDR1 MDHEN and CDR2 SYDVKM. The CDR3 sequence is 16 residues long. The J segment lost 6 bases and the V segment lost 2 bases, leaving 5 bases of the junction unmatched. The CDR3 DNA reads as TGTGCCAGCAGTTTAAGGCTAGCGGGAGGAGCCGGGGAGCTGTTTTTT. It yields the protein CASSLRLAGGAGELFF.

The chain carries TRBV7-9 and TRBJ2-3; a weak D match, TRBD1 (6 bases). The germline V and J ends were trimmed by 1 base and 5 bases, with 13 bases remaining between them. CDR3 size: 15 residues. Germline CDR1 and CDR2: SEHNR and FQNEAQ (reference sequence). The CDR3, as DNA: TGTGCCAGCAGCTTAGGGGGGCTGGGCGGAGATACGCAGTATTTT. Its protein product is CASSLGGLGGDTQYF.

The gene calls are TRBV2 and TRBJ2-7, with TRBD1 as a possible D gene (6 bases). The germline V gene encodes CDR1 SNHLY and CDR2 FYNNEI. This CDR3 region has 14 residues. V shed 4 bases and J shed 6 bases, with 16 bases lying between them. The CDR3 reads CASSAAGLGAEQYF. CDR3 coding DNA: TGTGCCAGCAGTGCCGCCGGGTTGGGGGCCGAGCAGTACTTC.

As regards this clone: Given a much more abundant clone one base away, this may be a read error. This chain links TRBV12-3 or TRBV12-4 with TRBJ2-1, with unresolved D. This CDR3 comprises 12 residues. Trimming cost V 0 bases and J 7 bases, with 4 bases left between them. In DNA form, the CDR3 reads TGTGCCAGCAGTTTAGCGGCTAATGAGCAGTTCTTC. It codes for CASSLAANEQFF.

The chain links TRBV28 to TRBJ1-2; TRBD1 might be the D (6 bases). V was clipped by 8 bases and J by 4 bases, with 11 bases between them. The CDR3 is 12 amino acids. The germline V gene has CDR1 MDHEN and CDR2 SYDVKM. CDR3 DNA sequence: TGTGCCAGCGAACACAGGGTCTATGGCTACACCTTC. Amino acid sequence: CASEHRVYGYTF.

The genes are TRBV11-2 and TRBJ2-5; no firm D call. Germline-derived CDR1 and CDR2 are SGHAT and FQNNGV. Trimming pared 0 bases from V and 11 bases from J, leaving 16 bases between. This CDR3 is 14 amino acids long. The CDR3 is CASSLDSLVPKQYF. The CDR3 DNA sequence: TGTGCCAGCAGCTTAGATAGTTTGGTTCCGAAACAGTACTTC.

This clone was seen just once. The J gene is TRBJ1-2, the V gene TRBV5-4, with D unresolved. Between the trimmed V and J ends, which lost 1 base and 0 bases, there was a span of 4 bases. In germline, CDR1 is SGHNT, CDR2 YYREEE (reference sequence). The CDR3 spans 13 residues. The CDR3 spells CASSLTANYGYTF. The CDR3 DNA follows: TGTGCCAGCAGCTTGACAGCTAACTATGGCTACACCTTC.

The rearrangement uses TRBV4-1 and TRBJ1-2, with D possibly TRBD1 on 6 matching bases. The CDR3 covers 15 residues. The germline gives CDR1 MGHRA, CDR2 YSYEKL. The V end lost 2 bases, the J end lost 5 bases, and 15 bases lay between the germline ends. The CDR3 bases are TGCGCCAGCAGCCAATTTGTCGACAGGAAGTATGGCTACACCTTC. It codes for CASSQFVDRKYGYTF.

This clone showed up just once. The chain employs TRBV6-5 and TRBJ1-6; 9 nucleotides align to TRBD1. Germline lookup yields CDR1 MNHEY and CDR2 SVGAGI. CDR3 length: 14 residues. Unmatched junction bases numbered 9, after V lost 8 bases and J lost 10 bases. CDR3: CASAGGTGQSPLHF. In nucleotides, the CDR3 is TGTGCCAGCGCCGGAGGGACAGGGCAATCACCCCTCCACTTT.

The chain is built from TRBV11-3 and TRBJ1-2; the match to TRBD1 covers 11 bases. The V and J ends lost 5 bases and 4 bases, in that order; junction bases with no gene match: 12. From germline, CDR1 is SGHNT and CDR2 YENEEA. This CDR3 spans 17 amino acids. Here the CDR3 DNA reads TGTGCCAGCAGCAAAAGGGGACAGGGGGGCCCTATCTATGGCTACACCTTC. It is translated as CASSKRGQGGPIYGYTF.

The V call is TRBV12-3 or TRBV12-4, the J call TRBJ1-1; D is unclear. With 1 base removed from V and 2 bases from J, the gap between germline ends came to 5 bases. The CDR3 sequence is 13 residues long. In nucleotides, the CDR3 is TGTGCCAGCAGTTTAGAACAAAACACTGAAGCTTTCTTT. As protein: CASSLEQNTEAFF.

The gene calls are TRBV5-1 and TRBJ2-3, with unresolved D. Germline lookup yields CDR1 SGHRS and CDR2 YFSETQ. Trimming shortened V by 0 bases and J by 3 bases, and 2 bases separated the two germline ends. CDR3 size: 12 residues. For the CDR3, the DNA is TGCGCCAGCAGCTTGGCAACAGATACGCAGTATTTT. It translates to CASSLATDTQYF.

CDR3 coding DNA: TGTGCCAGCAGCCCTGGACAGGGCCTTATCGGGGAGCTGTTTTTT. Amino acids: CASSPGQGLIGELFF. The V call is TRBV5-5, the J call TRBJ2-2; TRBD1 matches at 8 bases. The CDR3 is made up of 15 amino acids. Looked up from germline, CDR1 is SGHKS and CDR2 is YYEKEE (reference sequence). The junction had 9 bases not matched to a gene; V was cut back by 4 bases and J by 7 bases.